These 27 T cell receptor beta chains were sequenced from one sample in a study of cytomegalovirus exposure and HLA in healthy donors. PCR employed 60 Vbeta and 13 Jbeta primers. Method: immunoSEQ multiplex PCR; TCRdb's copy keeps in-frame clones and lacks some. Among 81,000 or so clones, approximately 65% were seen once, and the ten largest hold 5% to 6.5%. Sequencing used PBMCs. The receptors were sampled from a woman aged 25 to 39 in good health and CMV-seropositive.

V gene TRBV5-7 combines with J gene TRBJ2-1; 11 positions agree with TRBD2. TRBV5-7 is placed among ORFs of uncertain function. The ends lost 2 bases at V and 6 bases at J; junction bases unmatched: 10. This CDR3 has 17 amino acids. DNA for the CDR3: TGTGCCAGCAGCTTCCGGCTAGCGGGGGGCCGGCTCAATGAGCAGTTCTTC. It specifies CASSFRLAGGRLNEQFF.

This sequence joins TRBV11-1 and TRBJ2-3, with D possibly TRBD1 on 5 matching bases. V lost 1 base and J 2 bases, leaving 7 bases between the germline ends. The CDR3 loop spans 14 amino acids. Germline V lookup: CDR1 SGHAT, CDR2 FQDESV (reference sequence). CDR3 coding DNA: TGTGCCAGCAGCTTAGGACAGCTCACAGATACGCAGTATTTT. Translation gives CASSLGQLTDTQYF.

This chain connects TRBV10-1 to TRBJ1-1; D is unresolved. The CDR3 consists of 17 residues. V lost 10 bases and J lost 1, with 25 bases in between. Germline loops: CDR1 WNHNN, CDR2 SYGVQD (reference sequence). The CDR3 loop is CANAAARGRETNTEAFF. The DNA for the CDR3 is TGCGCCAACGCGGCGGCTCGCGGGCGGGAAACGAACACTGAAGCTTTCTTT.

This clone appeared a few times. CDR3 sequence (DNA): TGCGCCAGCAGCTTGGAGCCCTCCGGGATCCTATTTTACGAGCAGTACTTC. Encoded protein: CASSLEPSGILFYEQYF. The chain has TRBV5-1 and TRBJ2-7, with D perhaps TRBD2 (5 bases). This CDR3 spans 17 amino acids. Between the trimmed V and J ends, which lost 0 bases and 4 bases, there was a span of 20 bases. Germline assignment: CDR1 SGHRS and CDR2 YFSETQ.

Of note for this clone: Its ends do not fully match the called genes, so a read error is possible. The chain has TRBV7-9 and TRBJ1-2; the D gene is possibly TRBD1 (5 bases). The CDR3 covers 12 residues. Germline values: CDR1 SEHNR, CDR2 FQNEAQ (reference sequence). The CDR3 region has the DNA TGTGCCAGCAGCCCAGTCAGGGATGGCTACCCCTTC. It specifies CASSPVRDGYPF.

The chain has TRBV9 and TRBJ1-3; D is possibly TRBD1 (6 bases). The germline V gene encodes CDR1 SGDLS and CDR2 YYNGEE. The CDR3 is 17 residues long. Deletions cut 0 bases from V and 0 bases from J, with 13 bases between. In DNA form, the CDR3 reads TGTGCCAGCAGCGTAGGGCGAGGGGGACCCTCTGGAAACACCATATATTTT. Translation: CASSVGRGGPSGNTIYF.

The V and J genes are TRBV7-2 and TRBJ1-6; 7 bases line up with TRBD1. The CDR3 runs to 15 residues. Trimming cost V 3 bases and J 4 bases; bases outside gene matches: 3. Germline CDR1 reads SGHTA; CDR2 reads FQGNSA. The CDR3 reads CASSFGRGYNSPLHF. For the CDR3, the DNA is TGTGCCAGCAGCTTTGGCAGGGGGTATAATTCACCCCTCCACTTT.

This clone has just a few counts. The CDR3 bases are TGTGCCAGCAGCTGGGGGGTCTCTGAAGCTTTCTTT. This sequence encodes CASSWGVSEAFF. The chain combines TRBV7-2 with TRBJ1-1; a weak D match, TRBD1 (5 bases). V was trimmed by 4 bases and J by 6 bases, leaving 9 bases between them. The CDR3 has 12 amino acids. Germline V CDR1 and CDR2: SGHTA, FQGNSA. Full variable domain (missing parts from reference TRBV7-2 and TRBJ1-1): GAGVSQSPSNKVTEKGKDVELRCDPISGHTALYWYRQSLGQGLEFLIYFQGNSAPDKSGLPSDRFSAERTGGSVSTLTIQRTQQEDSAVYLCASSWGVSEAFFGQGTRLTVV.

The chain employs TRBV29-1 and TRBJ2-7, with D maybe TRBD1 (7 bases). This CDR3 is 12 amino acids long. With 4 bases removed from V and 4 bases from J, the gap between germline ends came to 11 bases. Germline V gives CDR1 SQVTM, CDR2 ANQGSEA. The CDR3 sequence is CSVGRGEYEQYF. The CDR3 DNA reads as TGCAGCGTTGGCAGGGGGGAATACGAGCAGTACTTC.

This clone came up a few times. This chain uses TRBV5-4 with TRBJ2-7; the D is unclear. V lost 3 bases, J lost 1 base, and 8 bases lay in between. CDR1 is SGHNT and CDR2 is YYREEE in the germline V gene (reference sequence). The CDR3 spans 13 residues. CDR3 nucleotides: TGTGCCAGCAGCTCATCACTGTCCTACGAGCAGTACTTC. It codes for CASSSSLSYEQYF.

A few counts support this clone. J is TRBJ1-4 and V is TRBV4-2; 8 nucleotides match TRBD1. CDR1 is LGHNA and CDR2 is YNFKEQ in the germline V gene. The CDR3 has 15 amino acids. The V and J ends lost 1 base and 11 bases, in that order; junction bases with no gene match: 9. The CDR3 nucleotides read TGTGCCAGCAGCCAAGCATTAACAGGGGGAGTTAAACTGTTTTTT. This encodes CASSQALTGGVKLFF.

V gene TRBV5-4 combines with J gene TRBJ1-3, with a tentative D call TRBD1 (5 bases). The CDR3 consists of 16 residues. CDR1 and CDR2 from the germline V gene are SGHNT and YYREEE (reference sequence). Trimming took off 1 base at V and 4 bases at J, with 15 bases between the two ends. The CDR3 nucleotides read TGTGCCAGCAGCTTGACGGGGGAGGCCTTCGGAAACACCATATATTTT. Residues: CASSLTGEAFGNTIYF.

The rearrangement links TRBV28 to TRBJ1-1; the D is unclear. Per the germline V gene, CDR1 is MDHEN and CDR2 is SYDVKM. The CDR3 is 13 residues long. V was pared by 3 bases and J by 4 bases, with 9 bases between. The CDR3 DNA reads TGTGCCAGCAGTTTCGGGGTTAGCACTGAAGCTTTCTTT. This gives the protein CASSFGVSTEAFF.

Details on this clone: One end of the junction does not line up with germline, which may come from a read error. This rearrangement joins TRBV7-7 to TRBJ2-3, with 9 positions matching TRBD1. The germline CDR1 and CDR2 sequences are SSHAT and FNYEAQ (reference sequence). The CDR3 totals 15 residues. This chain's CDR3 is CASSSSTGGADTQYF. As DNA, the CDR3 is TGTGCTAGCAGCTCTTCGACAGGGGGTGCAGATACGCAGTATTTT.

The chain links TRBV27 to TRBJ2-5, with TRBD2 matching 9 bases. V was clipped by 3 bases and J by 0 bases; unmatched bases: 5. The CDR3 covers 16 residues. The germline V gene encodes CDR1 MNHEY and CDR2 SMNVEV (reference sequence). The CDR3 coding sequence is TGTGCCAGCAGTTTGGGGCTAGCGGGGTACCAAGAGACCCAGTACTTC. Residues: CASSLGLAGYQETQYF.

This chain links TRBV7-6 with TRBJ1-1; D ambiguous. The CDR3 sequence is 15 residues long. V dropped 5 bases and J dropped 0 bases, with 13 bases sitting between them. Germline V gene lookup returns CDR1 SGHVS and CDR2 FNYEAQ. In nucleotides, the CDR3 is TGTGCCAGCAGCCGGGGATTTGGATTGAACACTGAAGCTTTCTTT. It translates to CASSRGFGLNTEAFF.

This sequence joins TRBV4-2 and TRBJ1-4; 7 bases fit TRBD1. Germline lookup yields CDR1 LGHNA and CDR2 YNFKEQ. The trim removed 5 bases at V and 11 bases at J, leaving 11 bases unmatched. CDR3 length: 14 amino acids. The CDR3 DNA is TGTGCCAGCAGCTACGGACAGGACAGCGGGAAACTGTTTTTT. It codes for CASSYGQDSGKLFF.

The sample holds a few counts of this clone. The chain has TRBV2 and TRBJ1-2, with 11 bases that match TRBD1. Germline loops: CDR1 SNHLY, CDR2 FYNNEI. CDR3 length: 14 residues. After removal of 6 bases from V and 8 bases from J, the junction contained 8 bases not matched to a gene. CDR3 DNA sequence: TGTGCCAGCAGGACCGGGACAGGGGGGGGAGGCTACACCTTC. Translation: CASRTGTGGGGYTF.

This clone was seen only a few times. The rearrangement uses TRBV7-3 and TRBJ1-1; tentative D call: TRBD1 (5 bases). Germline V CDR1 and CDR2: SGHTA, FQGTGA. Trimming stripped 3 bases from V and 1 base from J, with 6 bases between. CDR3 size: 13 residues. The CDR3 DNA sequence: TGTGCCAGCAGCTTTGGGGCGAACACTGAAGCTTTCTTT. Protein sequence: CASSFGANTEAFF.

This clone was observed a handful of times. The CDR3 loop is CASGKGVGYGYTF. The CDR3 DNA reads TGTGCCAGCGGAAAGGGGGTCGGGTATGGCTACACCTTC. V usage is TRBV2 and J usage is TRBJ1-2; D perhaps matches TRBD1 (6 bases). V lost 8 bases and J lost 5, with 15 bases in between. CDR3 length equals 13 residues. In germline, CDR1 is SNHLY, CDR2 FYNNEI.

The V gene is TRBV14, the J gene TRBJ2-7, with 8 nucleotides matching TRBD2. Trimming at V came to 5 bases and at J to 5 bases, leaving 17 bases not matched to a gene. The CDR3 runs to 17 residues. The V gene's germline CDR1 is SGHDN and CDR2 FVKESK. Here the CDR3 DNA reads TGTGCCAGCAGCTCCGGGAGGGGTCTCCCAACTTCCCACGAGCAGTACTTC. Residues: CASSSGRGLPTSHEQYF.

DNA of the CDR3: TGTGCCACCCGAGGCGGAGGGGCGGGTAGCACTGAAGCTTTCTTT. Translation: CATRGGGAGSTEAFF. V and J are TRBV19 and TRBJ1-1; possibly TRBD1 for D (5 bases). The V end lost 10 bases, the J end lost 4 bases, and 22 bases lay between the germline ends. This CDR3 region has 15 residues. CDR1 is LNHDA and CDR2 is SQIVND in the germline V gene (reference sequence).

V and J are TRBV12-5 and TRBJ2-7; D perhaps matches TRBD1 (5 bases). The germline CDR1 and CDR2 sequences are LGHNT and FRNRAP. V was clipped by 6 bases and J by 3 bases, with 18 bases between them. The CDR3 length is 15 residues. CDR3 coding DNA: TGTGCTAGTGGATTTGGACACCCGGGCAGCTACGAGCAGTACTTC. This translates into CASGFGHPGSYEQYF. Full variable domain (missing parts from reference TRBV12-5 and TRBJ2-7): DARVTQTPRHKVTEMGQEVTMRCQPILGHNTVFWYRQTMMQGLELLAYFRNRAPLDDSGMPKDRFSAEMPDATLATLKIQPSEPRDSAVYFCASGFGHPGSYEQYFGPGTRLTVT.

The chain links TRBV9 to TRBJ2-3; 12 bases match TRBD2. CDR3 length equals 16 residues. Germline loops: CDR1 SGDLS, CDR2 YYNGEE. V trimming: 4 bases; J trimming: 2 bases; junction bases outside the gene matches: 5. The chain's CDR3 is CASSFRTSGTTDTQYF. The CDR3 coding sequence is TGTGCCAGCAGCTTCCGGACTAGCGGGACCACAGATACGCAGTATTTT.

The chain is built from TRBV27 and TRBJ1-1, with 12 positions matching TRBD1. V lost 5 bases, J lost 6 bases, and 13 bases stayed unmatched. The germline V gene encodes CDR1 MNHEY and CDR2 SMNVEV (reference sequence). The CDR3 is 17 residues long. CDR3 nucleotides: TGTGCCAGCAGTACCAACCGGGACAGGGGGCGGGTCCCTGAAGCTTTCTTT. It codes for CASSTNRDRGRVPEAFF.

This clone was detected only once. The chain employs TRBV5-6 and TRBJ2-3, with D perhaps TRBD1 (6 bases). The V and J ends lost 2 bases and 5 bases respectively, with 12 bases between them. The CDR3 consists of 14 residues. CDR1 and CDR2 from the germline V gene are SGHDT and YYEEEE. CDR3 nucleotides: TGTGCCAGCAGCTTTATGACAGGTATAGATACGCAGTATTTT. As protein: CASSFMTGIDTQYF.

This clone was recorded only once. The rearrangement links TRBV7-9 to TRBJ2-5; D possibly corresponds to TRBD1 (6 bases). The CDR3 is 13 amino acids. Trimming shortened V by 2 bases and J by 4 bases, and 8 bases separated the two germline ends. Germline lookup yields CDR1 SEHNR and CDR2 FQNEAQ (reference sequence). DNA of the CDR3: TGTGCCAGCAGCTTACCCAGGGGAGAGACCCAGTACTTC. Protein product: CASSLPRGETQYF.